These 14 T cell receptor beta chains were all obtained from the same sample, sequenced in a study of T-cell reconstitution after alpha-beta-depleted transplantation in children. This sample's TCRbeta library carried unique molecular identifier barcodes. TCRdb called the PCR reads again in MiXCR, with one record for every CDR3 protein. The sample shows 300,000 or so distinct CDR3 sequences, nearly 10% of them seen only once. Material: PBMCs from the stem cell graft donor, obtained from the stem cell graft. The receptors shown here come from a human donor who donated a stem cell graft to a child with SCID.

This clonotype was observed a few times. The chain employs TRBV7-2 and TRBJ2-2, with D perhaps matching TRBD2 (5 bases). With 1 base removed from V and 7 bases from J, the gap between germline ends came to 10 bases. Germline lookup yields CDR1 SGHTA and CDR2 FQGNSA. The CDR3 totals 14 residues. In DNA, the CDR3 is TGTGCCAGCAGCTTAGGACTAATACGCGGGGAGCTGTTTTTT. It encodes CASSLGLIRGELFF. The entire variable domain, with the rest obtained from reference TRBV7-2 and TRBJ2-2, is as follows: GAGVSQSPSNKVTEKGKDVELRCDPISGHTALYWYRQSLGQGLEFLIYFQGNSAPDKSGLPSDRFSAERTGGSVSTLTIQRTQQEDSAVYLCASSLGLIRGELFFGEGSRLTVL.

V gene TRBV7-8 combines with J gene TRBJ1-2, with TRBD1 identical over 10 bases. V lost 4 bases and J lost 4; bases outside the gene matches: 9. Looked up from germline, CDR1 is SGHVS and CDR2 is FQNEAQ. The CDR3 length is 16 residues. Here the CDR3 DNA reads TGTGCCAGCAGCTCCACCGGACAGGGGGAGGTCTATGGCTACACCTTC. This encodes CASSSTGQGEVYGYTF. Full variable domain (outside the CDR3, taken from reference TRBV7-8 and TRBJ1-2): GAGVSQSPRYKVAKRGQDVALRCDPISGHVSLFWYQQALGQGPEFLTYFQNEAQLDKSGLPSDRFFAERPEGSVSTLKIQRTQQEDSAVYLCASSSTGQGEVYGYTFGSGTRLTVV.

This clonotype showed up many times. The chain couples TRBV12-3 or TRBV12-4 to TRBJ2-2; the D gene is possibly TRBD1 (5 bases). CDR3 length: 16 residues. With 5 bases removed from V and 3 bases from J, the gap between germline ends came to 16 bases. The DNA for the CDR3 is TGTGCCAGCAGTCCACTTAGGGGCGCCGACACCGGGGAGCTGTTTTTT. Protein sequence: CASSPLRGADTGELFF.

The chain joins TRBV20-1 to TRBJ2-7; maybe TRBD2 (5 bases). Trimming shortened V by 3 bases and J by 3 bases, and 6 bases separated the two germline ends. The CDR3 length is 11 residues. Germline CDR1 DFQATT, CDR2 SNEGSKA (reference sequence). This CDR3 is CSASGVYEQYF. In DNA, the CDR3 is TGCAGTGCTAGCGGGGTCTACGAGCAGTACTTC.

The V call is TRBV4-2, the J call TRBJ1-4; the match to TRBD1 covers 7 bases. V trimming: 1 base; J trimming: 7 bases; junction bases outside the gene matches: 3. This CDR3 has 14 amino acids. The V gene's germline CDR1 is LGHNA and CDR2 YNFKEQ. In DNA, the CDR3 is TGTGCCAGCAGCCAAGTACAGGGGACTGAAAAACTGTTTTTT. It specifies CASSQVQGTEKLFF.

The rearrangement links TRBV24-1 to TRBJ2-2; 8 nucleotides line up with TRBD2. The CDR3 runs 15 residues. Germline V gives CDR1 KGHDR, CDR2 SFDVKD. After removal of 3 bases from V and 1 base from J, the junction contained 0 bases not matched to a gene. The CDR3 DNA is TGTGCCACCAGTGATGCGGGGGGGAACACCGGGGAGCTGTTTTTT. Its translation is CATSDAGGNTGELFF.

The chain uses TRBV11-3 and TRBJ2-7, with 7 bases matching TRBD1. This CDR3 comprises 15 residues. Germline V gene lookup returns CDR1 SGHNT and CDR2 YENEEA. The V segment lost 5 bases and the J segment 0 bases; nucleotides outside the gene matches: 7. CDR3 protein: CASSTQDRFSYEQYF. CDR3 in DNA: TGTGCCAGCAGCACCCAGGACAGGTTCTCCTACGAGCAGTACTTC.

The sample holds a few counts of this clonotype. The chain links TRBV5-1 to TRBJ2-2, with 9 bases fitting TRBD1. The germline CDR1 and CDR2 sequences are SGHRS and YFSETQ. V lost 3 bases and J lost 6; bases outside the gene matches: 9. CDR3 length equals 16 residues. Here the CDR3 DNA reads TGCGCCAGCAGCTCCGGGACAGGGTTATTCGCCGGGGAGCTGTTTTTT. It is translated as CASSSGTGLFAGELFF.

This clonotype was picked up a small number of times. The chain recombines TRBV11-2 with TRBJ1-3; D is undetermined. V was trimmed by 5 bases and J by 1 base, leaving 12 bases between them. This CDR3 has 15 residues. CDR1 is SGHAT, CDR2 FQNNGV, per germline. The CDR3 here is CASSPNLPSGNTIYF. In DNA, the CDR3 is TGTGCCAGCAGCCCAAACCTGCCTTCTGGAAACACCATATATTTT.

This clonotype has just a few counts. CDR3 region: CSAREPGFNQPQHF. CDR3 in DNA: TGCAGTGCTAGAGAACCCGGGTTCAATCAGCCCCAGCATTTT. The chain couples TRBV20-1 to TRBJ1-5; the D is unclear. The CDR3 sequence is 14 residues long. Looked up from germline, CDR1 is DFQATT and CDR2 is SNEGSKA (reference sequence). Deletions cut 0 bases from V and 3 bases from J, with 9 bases between.

The J gene is TRBJ1-4, the V gene TRBV7-8, with D tentatively TRBD1 (6 bases). The V and J ends lost 5 bases and 8 bases respectively, with 9 bases between them. Germline CDR1 reads SGHVS; CDR2 reads FQNEAQ. The CDR3 length is 12 residues. The CDR3, as DNA: TGTGCCAGCAGCCACAGGGACGAAAAACTGTTTTTT. Its protein product is CASSHRDEKLFF.

This clonotype was counted many times. The chain has TRBV9 and TRBJ1-1, with a tentative D call TRBD1 (5 bases). This CDR3 has 14 amino acids. V was shortened by 0 bases and J by 3 bases, with 9 bases between the two germline ends. CDR1 is SGDLS and CDR2 is YYNGEE in the germline V gene. This CDR3 reads CASSVAGYDTEAFF. The CDR3 coding sequence is TGTGCCAGCAGCGTAGCAGGGTACGACACTGAAGCTTTCTTT.

This clonotype came up a few times. The chain combines TRBV7-2 with TRBJ2-3; tentative D call: TRBD2 (5 bases). This CDR3 is 13 amino acids long. Trimming cost V 2 bases and J 8 bases, with 11 bases left between them. Germline CDR1 reads SGHTA; CDR2 reads FQGNSA. The CDR3 DNA reads TGTGCCAGCAGCTTAAGAGGGAATCCTACGCAGTATTTT. Amino acid sequence: CASSLRGNPTQYF.

This clonotype has a count of ten or more. The genes are TRBV7-9 and TRBJ1-1; D is ambiguous. V dropped 1 base and J dropped 7 bases, with 10 bases sitting between them. In germline, CDR1 is SEHNR, CDR2 FQNEAQ (reference sequence). This CDR3 has 13 residues. CDR3 region: CASSLVTGGEAFF. The CDR3 nucleotides read TGTGCCAGCAGCTTAGTCACGGGTGGTGAAGCTTTCTTT.